Sequencing of this T cell receptor beta chain was carried out in a study of long-term antiretroviral therapy in people with HIV. Study results and caveats: Every time point showed a repertoire led by clones expanded before ART.

This CDR3 has 13 amino acids. Trimming cost V 5 bases and J 4 bases, with 11 bases left between them. The V gene's germline CDR1 is GTSNPN and CDR2 SVGIG (reference sequence). On this clone: Its target is not known.

Treatment for all HIV-infected participants took place in the United States. A v3.0 immunoSEQ assay was performed at survey level. The repertoire was sequenced with immunoSEQ multiplex PCR; TCRdb's copy has only in-frame clones and lacks some. Of about 25,000 clones in the sample, around 83% are singletons; the top ten hold roughly 5.6%. Sequenced here: unsorted PBMCs, sampled 3 years after starting antiretroviral therapy. This chain joins TRBV30 and TRBJ2-2, with D perhaps TRBD1 (5 bases). This clonotype was obtained from a man in his late teens or twenties with HIV. CDR3 region: CAWARGFTGELFF. CDR3 DNA: TGTGCCTGGGCAAGGGGATTCACCGGGGAGCTGTTTTTT. The full variable domain, rest sourced from reference TRBV30 and TRBJ2-2, is SQTIHQWPATLVQPVGSPLSLECTVEGTSNPNLYWYRQAAGRGLQLLFYSVGIGQISSEVPQNLSASRPQDRQFILSSKKLLLSDSGFYLCAWARGFTGELFFGEGSRLTVL.